The 18 T cell receptor beta chains listed next were all sequenced from one sample in a study of neurological immune-mediated disorders. Time point denoted: technical triplicate 3. TCRdb passed the 5' RACE reads through MiXCR, listing each CDR3 protein once. Among under 45,000 distinct CDR3 sequences listed, roughly 21% were seen once. Sequencing was done on a sample of PBMCs. The receptors stem from a man aged 55 to 70 with HTLV-1-associated myelopathy (HAM/TSP).

This chain joins TRBV29-1 and TRBJ2-3, with D perhaps given as TRBD1 or TRBD2 (5 bases each). CDR3 length: 13 amino acids. The germline gives CDR1 SQVTM, CDR2 ANQGSEA. The V and J ends lost 5 bases and 0 bases respectively, with 9 bases between them. The CDR3 bases are TGCAGCGTTACTGGGGACAGCACAGATACGCAGTATTTT. Translation: CSVTGDSTDTQYF.

This clonotype was seen repeatedly, ten times or more. The rearrangement links TRBV5-1 to TRBJ1-4, with D maybe TRBD1 (6 bases). CDR1 is SGHRS and CDR2 is YFSETQ in the germline V gene. V was shortened by 6 bases and J by 5 bases, with 14 bases between the two germline ends. The CDR3 consists of 14 residues. The DNA for the CDR3 is TGCGCCAGCAATTCCGGGACACAGAATGAAAAACTGTTTTTT. This encodes CASNSGTQNEKLFF.

This clonotype was seen ten or more times. V usage is TRBV15 and J usage is TRBJ2-2; 8 bases match TRBD1. V was clipped by 3 bases and J by 6 bases; unmatched bases: 6. Looked up from germline, CDR1 is LNHNV and CDR2 is YYDKDF (reference sequence). This CDR3 spans 15 amino acids. The CDR3 DNA follows: TGTGCCACCAGCAGTGGACAGGGAGGTGCCGGGGAGCTGTTTTTT. As protein: CATSSGQGGAGELFF.

There are many counts of this clonotype. The gene calls are TRBV3-1 and TRBJ2-3; TRBD2 agrees at 9 bases. Germline trimming cut 8 bases from V and 3 bases from J; bases unmatched to any gene: 9. CDR1 is LGHDT and CDR2 is YNNKEL in the germline V gene (reference sequence). This CDR3 is 15 amino acids long. In nucleotides, the CDR3 is TGTGCCAGCTCCCCTCGTAGCGGGAGAACAGATACGCAGTATTTT. It specifies CASSPRSGRTDTQYF.

In its sample, this clonotype was seen many times. This sequence joins TRBV5-1 and TRBJ2-7, with D uncertain. Trimming took off 0 bases at V and 2 bases at J, with 12 bases between the two ends. This CDR3 has 15 amino acids. Germline CDR1 SGHRS, CDR2 YFSETQ. CDR3 sequence: CASSLEPGRTYEQYF. The CDR3 DNA follows: TGCGCCAGCAGCTTGGAACCAGGTAGAACCTACGAGCAGTACTTC.

The chain combines TRBV7-8 with TRBJ1-1; D not resolved. The germline V gene has CDR1 SGHVS and CDR2 FQNEAQ. This CDR3 region has 15 residues. V lost 5 bases, J lost 1 base, and 14 bases lay in between. CDR3 sequence reads: CASSITGLTNTEAFF. CDR3 bases: TGTGCCAGCAGCATAACCGGTCTGACGAACACTGAAGCTTTCTTT.

This clonotype was seen repeatedly, ten times or more. V and J are TRBV7-8 and TRBJ1-4; 8 bases map to TRBD1. This CDR3 has 14 amino acids. CDR1 and CDR2 from the germline V gene are SGHVS and FQNEAQ. Trimming at V came to 1 base and at J to 14 bases, leaving 9 bases not matched to a gene. The CDR3 DNA reads TGTGCCAGCAGCTTAGGGACAGGGTGGGAGAAGCTGTTTTTT. Encoded protein: CASSLGTGWEKLFF.

This clonotype was detected many times. The chain uses TRBV5-1 and TRBJ1-4, with 7 bases matching TRBD1. The length of the CDR3 is 16 residues. V was pared by 0 bases and J by 4 bases, with 6 bases of the junction left unmatched. CDR1 is SGHRS, CDR2 YFSETQ, per germline. The chain's CDR3 is CASSLGGTALNEKLFF. The CDR3 nucleotides are TGCGCCAGCAGCTTGGGGGGGACAGCCCTTAATGAAAAACTGTTTTTT.

This clonotype was found many times. The V and J genes are TRBV10-3 and TRBJ1-5; TRBD1 aligns across 7 bases. Trimming cost V 5 bases and J 9 bases; bases outside gene matches: 19. This CDR3 spans 17 amino acids. The germline V gene encodes CDR1 ENHRY and CDR2 SYGVKD. The CDR3 DNA reads as TGTGCCATCAGTAAAGGATCTGTTCTCGTAGGGGGCGCGCCCCAGCATTTT. Amino acids: CAISKGSVLVGGAPQHF.

The chain combines TRBV29-1 with TRBJ1-5; D is perhaps TRBD1 (5 bases). The CDR3 runs to 14 residues. Germline values: CDR1 SQVTM, CDR2 ANQGSEA. The germline V and J ends were trimmed by 5 bases and 1 base, with 12 bases remaining between them. DNA for the CDR3: TGCAGCGTTATGACAGATGGGAGCAATCAGCCCCAGCATTTT. It is translated as CSVMTDGSNQPQHF.

This clonotype was counted ten times or more. The V and J genes are TRBV12-3 or TRBV12-4 and TRBJ2-1; 9 nucleotides line up with TRBD2. The CDR3 contains 18 residues. Trimming cost V 1 base and J 3 bases; bases outside gene matches: 10. In DNA form, the CDR3 reads TGTGCCAGCAGTTTAGGTGGGGTTAGCGGGAGTGTCTACAATGAGCAGTTCTTC. Protein: CASSLGGVSGSVYNEQFF.

This clonotype occurred many times. The rearrangement links TRBV5-1 to TRBJ1-6; a possible D gene is TRBD1 (5 bases). Germline V gene sequence: CDR1 SGHRS, CDR2 YFSETQ. The CDR3 is 16 residues long. The V and J ends lost 0 bases and 8 bases respectively, with 15 bases between them. CDR3 sequence (DNA): TGCGCCAGCAGCTTGGGCGGACGGGGCATGGATTCACCCCTCCACTTT. Residues: CASSLGGRGMDSPLHF.

At least ten counts were recorded for this clonotype. J is TRBJ1-2 and V is TRBV7-9; a possible D gene is TRBD1 (5 bases). CDR1 is SEHNR and CDR2 is FQNEAQ in the germline V gene (reference sequence). The CDR3 contains 13 residues. V was shortened by 5 bases and J by 8 bases, with 15 bases between the two germline ends. CDR3 region: CASSHGQGSGYTF. The CDR3 DNA is TGTGCCAGCAGCCATGGACAAGGGTCCGGCTACACCTTC.

In this sample, this clonotype turned up many times. The V call is TRBV29-1, the J call TRBJ2-7; 9 nucleotides line up with TRBD2. CDR3 length equals 14 residues. From germline, CDR1 is SQVTM and CDR2 ANQGSEA. Trimming took 7 bases from V and 5 from J; bases not matched to a gene: 12. CDR3 protein: CSAQESSGIDEQYF. CDR3 bases: TGCAGCGCCCAGGAGTCTAGCGGGATCGACGAGCAGTACTTC.

This clonotype has ten or more counts. This chain links TRBV5-1 with TRBJ2-5; D call uncertain. The CDR3 is made up of 13 amino acids. CDR1 and CDR2 from the germline V gene are SGHRS and YFSETQ. Trimming shortened V by 0 bases and J by 5 bases, and 8 bases separated the two germline ends. In nucleotides, the CDR3 is TGCGCCAGCAGCTTGGGGGCCGCGGAGACCCAGTACTTC. Translating gives CASSLGAAETQYF.

This clonotype was seen many times. This chain joins TRBV5-1 and TRBJ2-3; the D is unclear. V shed 5 bases and J shed 2 bases, with 9 bases lying between them. CDR1 and CDR2 (germline): SGHRS, YFSETQ. CDR3 length: 13 residues. The CDR3 is CASRSVVTDTQYF. The DNA for the CDR3 is TGCGCCAGCAGAAGCGTTGTCACAGATACGCAGTATTTT.

The genes are TRBV5-1 and TRBJ2-2, with TRBD1 matching 7 bases. CDR1 is SGHRS, CDR2 YFSETQ, per germline. The CDR3 length is 15 residues. V was pared by 4 bases and J by 0 bases, with 3 bases of the junction left unmatched. The DNA for the CDR3 is TGCGCCAGCAGCGAGGGACAGACGAACACCGGGGAGCTGTTTTTT. Its translation is CASSEGQTNTGELFF.

This clonotype has at least ten counts. The CDR3, as DNA: TGTGCCAGCTTAAAGATTGGGGGAGTCTGTCATGAGCAGTTCTTC. Translating gives CASLKIGGVCHEQFF. V usage is TRBV21-1 and J usage is TRBJ2-1; TRBD1, the D gene given by the table, was not confirmed from the DNA. TRBV21-1 is a pseudogene. The length of the CDR3 is 15 residues.